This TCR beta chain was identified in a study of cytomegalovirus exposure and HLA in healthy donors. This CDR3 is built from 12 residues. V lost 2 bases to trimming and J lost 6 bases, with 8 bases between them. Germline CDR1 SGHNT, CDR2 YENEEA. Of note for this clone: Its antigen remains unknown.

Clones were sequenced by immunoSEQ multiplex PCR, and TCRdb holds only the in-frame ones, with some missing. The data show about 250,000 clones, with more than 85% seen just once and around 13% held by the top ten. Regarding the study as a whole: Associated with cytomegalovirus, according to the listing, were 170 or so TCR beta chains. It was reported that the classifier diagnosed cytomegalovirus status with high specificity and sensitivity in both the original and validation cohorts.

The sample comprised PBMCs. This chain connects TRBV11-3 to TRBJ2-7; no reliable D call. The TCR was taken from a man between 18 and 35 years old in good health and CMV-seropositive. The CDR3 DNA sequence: TGTGCCAGCAGCTTAAAATTCGGCGAGCAGTACTTC. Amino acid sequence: CASSLKFGEQYF.